A single T cell receptor (beta chain) is shown here with its context. Trimming removed 7 bases at V and 1 base at J, with 11 bases between. From germline, CDR1 is SGDLS and CDR2 YYNGEE. The CDR3 has 13 residues. In the original workflow: Nucleated cell number was recorded as an estimate derived from reference gene primer amplification. The protocol was immunoSEQ multiplex PCR, while the TCRdb copy is restricted to in-frame clones and leaves out a portion. V, J and clone size reflect that table, while D and trimming were determined from the DNA. This sample has approximately 260,000 clones, with approximately 90% found just once. The source of the sample is a study of blood T cell repertoires in COVID-19. On the study more broadly: Sites in the United States, Italy and Spain provided acute and convalescent COVID-19 samples. T cells, B-cell-depleted T cells, or PBMCs provided the cDNA or gDNA that served as material.

Specimen: peripheral blood. The sequence was collected from a woman in her forties with acute or convalescent COVID-19. V is TRBV9 and J is TRBJ1-1; D unclear. The CDR3 reads CASGQNENTEAFF. The CDR3 coding sequence is TGTGCCAGCGGCCAGAACGAGAACACTGAAGCTTTCTTT.